These 9 T cell receptor beta chains originate from one sample sequenced in a study of spatial heterogeneity in lung cancer. Study-level points and caveats: In tumors, expanded intratumoral alpha and beta TCR counts tracked mutation counts.

The time point is: sample taken at primary tumor resection. These receptors' antigens are unknown. One entry per CDR3 protein, called by TCRdb with MiXCR from the 5' RACE reads. The data hold a few thousand distinct CDR3 sequences, with around 5.7% observed a single time. This specimen was lung tumor tissue, taken at surgery. These receptors were obtained from a male donor with early-stage non-small cell lung cancer.

This clonotype is medium-sized by share. The J gene is TRBJ2-1, the V gene TRBV3-1; no clear D. The CDR3 is 15 residues long. Between the trimmed V and J ends, which lost 4 bases and 3 bases, there was a span of 13 bases. Germline V gene lookup returns CDR1 LGHDT and CDR2 YNNKEL (reference sequence). CDR3 coding DNA: TGTGCCAGCAGCCCCATGCTAGGAAACTACAATGAGCAGTTCTTC. As protein: CASSPMLGNYNEQFF.

This clonotype is categorized as medium-sized (0.01 to 0.1%). This rearrangement joins TRBV6-1 to TRBJ2-2; D is undetermined. The CDR3 totals 13 residues. Trimming took off 7 bases at V and 0 bases at J, with 6 bases between the two ends. The germline CDR1 and CDR2 sequences are MNHNS and SASEGT. As DNA, the CDR3 is TGTGCCAGCAAGAAAGCGAACACCGGGGAGCTGTTTTTT. Translating it yields CASKKANTGELFF.

This clonotype rates as medium-sized (0.01 to 0.1%). The chain recombines TRBV6-2 or TRBV6-3 with TRBJ1-1; possible D gene TRBD1, 6 bases. Germline V gene data show CDR1 as MNHEY and CDR2 as SVGEGT. V shed 3 bases and J shed 1 base, with 9 bases lying between them. The CDR3 contains 14 residues. The CDR3 loop reads CASSYNRANTEAFF. DNA of the CDR3: TGTGCCAGCAGTTATAACAGGGCGAACACTGAAGCTTTCTTT.

This clonotype is large in the sample. This chain connects TRBV7-9 to TRBJ1-4, with D possibly TRBD1 on 6 matching bases. Germline V gene data show CDR1 as SEHNR and CDR2 as FQNEAQ (reference sequence). The CDR3 consists of 14 residues. The ends were cut back, 5 bases at V and 0 bases at J, with 7 bases in the middle. The CDR3 region has the DNA TGTGCCAGCAGCCCAGGGGCAACTAATGAAAAACTGTTTTTT. Protein product: CASSPGATNEKLFF.

This clonotype is labeled medium-sized. This rearrangement joins TRBV30 to TRBJ1-2; no definite D call. The length of the CDR3 is 9 residues. The V gene's germline CDR1 is GTSNPN and CDR2 SVGIG (reference sequence). The V and J ends lost 7 bases and 0 bases respectively, with 0 bases between them. DNA for the CDR3: TGTGCCTCTAACTATGGCTACACCTTC. Protein product: CASNYGYTF.

By sample fraction, this clonotype is medium-sized. The chain couples TRBV6-5 to TRBJ2-3; D tentatively fits TRBD1 or TRBD2 (6 bases each). CDR1 is MNHEY and CDR2 is SVGAGI in the germline V gene. V dropped 5 bases and J dropped 6 bases, with 18 bases sitting between them. The CDR3 contains 15 residues. DNA of the CDR3: TGTGCCAGCAGTAATTGGGGGGCCCAGGGGGATACGCAGTATTTT. It is translated as CASSNWGAQGDTQYF.

This clonotype is labeled medium-sized. The DNA for the CDR3 is TGTGCCAGCTCACAGGGACAGGCGGAGACCCAGTACTTC. Its protein product is CASSQGQAETQYF. The chain uses TRBV18 and TRBJ2-5, with 8 bases lining up with TRBD1. This CDR3 has 13 amino acids. Germline CDR1 is KGHSH and CDR2 is LQKENI. The V and J ends lost 4 bases and 5 bases, in that order; junction bases with no gene match: 3.

This clonotype was seen a few times. The V and J genes are TRBV11-2 and TRBJ2-3; 8 bases map to TRBD2. The CDR3 is 16 amino acids. Losses at the gene ends were 5 bases for V and 0 bases for J; bases not matched to a gene: 7. Per germline, CDR1 SGHAT and CDR2 FQNNGV. The CDR3 loop is CASSILAGASTDTQYF. The CDR3 DNA is TGTGCCAGCAGCATCCTAGCGGGCGCTAGCACAGATACGCAGTATTTT.

This clonotype was observed many times. The chain carries TRBV30 and TRBJ2-1; D may be TRBD1 or TRBD2 (5 bases each). CDR3 length: 13 residues. In germline, CDR1 is GTSNPN, CDR2 SVGIG (reference sequence). V dropped 2 bases and J dropped 8 bases, with 13 bases sitting between them. The CDR3 loop is CAWSWGSGYEQFF. For the CDR3, the DNA is TGTGCCTGGAGTTGGGGGAGTGGCTATGAGCAGTTCTTC.